These 18 T cell receptor beta chains were sequenced from one sample in a study of cytomegalovirus exposure and HLA in healthy donors. PCR employed 60 Vbeta and 13 Jbeta primers. TCRdb's copy holds only in-frame clones and misses some; the assay was immunoSEQ multiplex PCR. The sample lists about 96,000 clones, 64% occurring once. The sequencing sample was made of PBMCs. All receptors come from a man aged 55 to 70 in good health and CMV-seronegative.

By proportion, this clone is medium-sized. The chain employs TRBV4-2 and TRBJ1-6; D is ambiguous. CDR1 LGHNA and CDR2 YNFKEQ come from the germline V gene. There are 14 residues in the CDR3. Trimming shortened V by 4 bases and J by 6 bases, and 10 bases separated the two germline ends. The CDR3 loop is CASSREEINSPLHF. Written as DNA, the CDR3 is TGTGCCAGCAGCCGCGAGGAGATTAATTCACCCCTCCACTTT.

V and J are TRBV28 and TRBJ1-6; perhaps TRBD1 as D (6 bases). There are 14 residues in the CDR3. Looked up from germline, CDR1 is MDHEN and CDR2 is SYDVKM. Trimming cost V 4 bases and J 8 bases, with 12 bases left between them. The CDR3 nucleotides read TGTGCCAGCAGTTATCAGGGGAGGGATTCACCCCTCCACTTT. This gives the protein CASSYQGRDSPLHF.

This clone occurred once. The rearrangement links TRBV28 to TRBJ2-2, with a possible D match to TRBD2 (6 bases). Trimming took 6 bases from V and 7 from J, leaving 21 bases between them. Germline values: CDR1 MDHEN, CDR2 SYDVKM. The CDR3 sequence is 16 residues long. CDR3 region: CASSSPGLRKFGELFF. The CDR3 DNA reads TGTGCCAGCAGCTCCCCGGGACTCCGGAAGTTCGGGGAGCTGTTTTTT. Variable domain in full (rest from reference TRBV28 and TRBJ2-2): DVKVTQSSRYLVKRTGEKVFLECVQDMDHENMFWYRQDPGLGLRLIYFSYDVKMKEKGDIPEGYSVSREKKERFSLILESASTNQTSMYLCASSSPGLRKFGELFFGEGSRLTVL.

The V call is TRBV11-2, the J call TRBJ1-6; 7 bases match TRBD1. From germline, CDR1 is SGHAT and CDR2 FQNNGV. The CDR3 length is 19 residues. V trimming: 6 bases; J trimming: 0 bases; junction bases outside the gene matches: 14. In DNA, the CDR3 is TGTGCCAGCAGACCGGACAGGTCTACATTTAACTCCTATAATTCACCCCTCCACTTT. Amino acid sequence: CASRPDRSTFNSYNSPLHF.

The CDR3, as DNA: TGTGCCAGCAGCTTATCACAGGGGTACTATGGCTACACCTTC. It translates to CASSLSQGYYGYTF. The rearrangement links TRBV7-9 to TRBJ1-2; TRBD1 agrees at 7 bases. Germline CDR1 SEHNR, CDR2 FQNEAQ (reference sequence). J was trimmed by 3 bases and V by 2 bases; bases with no gene match: 3. The CDR3 has 14 amino acids.

This chain links TRBV5-1 with TRBJ1-4; no firm D call. V lost 0 bases, J lost 7 bases, and 7 bases lay in between. The CDR3 length is 13 residues. The germline gives CDR1 SGHRS, CDR2 YFSETQ. In nucleotides, the CDR3 is TGCGCCAGCAGCTTGGAAATTAGTGAAAAACTGTTTTTT. Residues: CASSLEISEKLFF. The variable domain in full, completed from reference TRBV5-1 and TRBJ1-4, reads KAGVTQTPRYLIKTRGQQVTLSCSPISGHRSVSWYQQTPGQGLQFLFEYFSETQRNKGNFPGRFSGRQFSNSRSEMNVSTLELGDSALYLCASSLEISEKLFFGSGTQLSVL.

The gene calls are TRBV6-1 and TRBJ1-1; TRBD1 aligns across 8 bases. CDR3 length: 11 amino acids. CDR1 and CDR2 from the germline V gene are MNHNS and SASEGT. The trim removed 6 bases at V and 11 bases at J, leaving 5 bases unmatched. The CDR3, as DNA: TGTGCCAGCAGCGCCCCAGGGGGCGCTTTCTTT. Protein: CASSAPGGAFF.

Comment on this clone: An end of the junction does not agree with germline; a read error may underlie this. The chain joins TRBV7-9 to TRBJ2-7; the match to TRBD2 covers 7 bases. CDR3 length: 16 amino acids. Germline CDR1 and CDR2: SEHNR and FQNEAQ (reference sequence). The chain's CDR3 is CSSSSMESGISYEQYF. The CDR3 DNA follows: TGTTCCAGCAGCTCAATGGAGAGCGGGATCTCCTACGAGCAGTACTTC.

The chain links TRBV6-1 to TRBJ1-2; no reliable D call. V lost 2 bases, J lost 1 base, and 20 bases lay in between. The CDR3 loop spans 18 amino acids. The germline CDR1 and CDR2 sequences are MNHNS and SASEGT. CDR3 sequence reads: CASSERFGGSMLNYGYTF. DNA of the CDR3: TGTGCCAGCAGTGAAAGGTTTGGAGGGTCTATGCTTAACTATGGCTACACCTTC.

The J gene is TRBJ2-5, the V gene TRBV19, with 7 bases aligning to TRBD1. The CDR3 contains 14 residues. The V and J ends lost 6 bases and 4 bases, in that order; junction bases with no gene match: 8. Germline V CDR1 and CDR2: LNHDA, SQIVND (reference sequence). CDR3 amino acids: CASRSLHRGETQYF. The DNA for the CDR3 is TGTGCCAGTAGATCATTACACAGGGGAGAGACCCAGTACTTC.

V is TRBV5-1 and J is TRBJ2-3, with D perhaps TRBD2 (6 bases). The CDR3 has 16 amino acids. V gave up 2 bases and J gave up 5 bases, with 18 bases separating them. Germline V gives CDR1 SGHRS, CDR2 YFSETQ. For the CDR3, the DNA is TGCGCCAGCAGCTTCGATCGCGGGGCACCCGGAGATACGCAGTATTTT. Translation: CASSFDRGAPGDTQYF.

The J gene is TRBJ1-2, the V gene TRBV6-5; 9 positions agree with TRBD1. Germline V gene sequence: CDR1 MNHEY, CDR2 SVGAGI. After removal of 4 bases from V and 2 bases from J, the junction contained 5 bases not matched to a gene. The CDR3 covers 15 residues. The CDR3, as DNA: TGTGCCAGCAGTTTTTGGGACAGGGCCAACTATGGCTACACCTTC. Its protein is CASSFWDRANYGYTF.

The rearrangement links TRBV19 to TRBJ1-5, with D perhaps TRBD1 (5 bases). CDR3 length equals 14 residues. The ends were cut back, 3 bases at V and 6 bases at J, with 12 bases in the middle. Germline V lookup: CDR1 LNHDA, CDR2 SQIVND (reference sequence). The CDR3 protein is CASSIPGYGQPQHF. The CDR3 DNA is TGTGCCAGTAGTATTCCAGGGTATGGTCAGCCCCAGCATTTT.

This clone showed up just a few times. J is TRBJ1-2 and V is TRBV5-8, with TRBD1 matching over 9 bases. With V trimmed by 3 bases and J by 7 bases, 7 bases remained unmatched. Looked up from germline, CDR1 is SGHTS and CDR2 is YDEGEE. The CDR3 spans 14 residues. The CDR3 bases are TGTGCCAGCAGCTGGACAGGGGCGAATCGTGGCTACACCTTC. Amino acid sequence: CASSWTGANRGYTF.

The chain is built from TRBV30 and TRBJ1-3, with 9 nucleotides matching TRBD1. The CDR3 covers 14 residues. The germline V gene encodes CDR1 GTSNPN and CDR2 SVGIG (reference sequence). After removal of 5 bases from V and 0 bases from J, the junction contained 2 bases not matched to a gene. The CDR3 sequence: CAWGQGISGNTIYF. In DNA form, the CDR3 reads TGTGCCTGGGGACAGGGGATCTCTGGAAACACCATATATTTT.

The V gene is TRBV5-5, the J gene TRBJ2-5; 7 bases fit TRBD2. CDR1 and CDR2 (germline): SGHKS, YYEKEE (reference sequence). The CDR3 is 15 residues long. V dropped 3 bases and J dropped 5; count of bases not matched to a gene: 10. The CDR3 sequence is CASSSEGGRRETQYF. The CDR3 bases are TGTGCCAGCAGCTCCGAAGGCGGGAGACGGGAGACCCAGTACTTC.

In its sample, this clone was seen a few times. The genes are TRBV9 and TRBJ2-7; TRBD1 aligns across 8 bases. From germline, CDR1 is SGDLS and CDR2 YYNGEE. The CDR3 runs to 17 residues. The trim removed 3 bases at V and 6 bases at J, leaving 17 bases unmatched. The CDR3 here is CASSAYMQQGDHGEQYF. The CDR3 DNA follows: TGTGCCAGCAGCGCCTACATGCAACAGGGGGATCATGGCGAGCAGTACTTC.

The CDR3 loop is CASRWEGQGLSPLHF. The DNA for the CDR3 is TGCGCCAGCAGATGGGAGGGACAGGGGCTTTCACCCCTCCACTTT. The chain carries TRBV5-1 and TRBJ1-6; 10 bases are shared with TRBD1. V was pared by 5 bases and J by 9 bases, with 8 bases of the junction left unmatched. The CDR3 is 15 residues long. Germline-derived CDR1 and CDR2 are SGHRS and YFSETQ.